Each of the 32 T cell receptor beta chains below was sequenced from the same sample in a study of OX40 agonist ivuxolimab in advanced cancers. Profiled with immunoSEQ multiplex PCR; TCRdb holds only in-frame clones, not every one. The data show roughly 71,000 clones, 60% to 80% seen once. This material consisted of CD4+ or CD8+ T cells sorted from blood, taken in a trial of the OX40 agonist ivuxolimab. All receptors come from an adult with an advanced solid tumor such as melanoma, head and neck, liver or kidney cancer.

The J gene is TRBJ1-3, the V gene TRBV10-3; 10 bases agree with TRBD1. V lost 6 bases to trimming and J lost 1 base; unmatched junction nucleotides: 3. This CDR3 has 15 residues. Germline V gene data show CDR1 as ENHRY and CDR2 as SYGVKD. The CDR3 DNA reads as TGTGCCATCAGCCCGGGACAGGGGTCTGGAAACACCATATATTTT. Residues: CAISPGQGSGNTIYF.

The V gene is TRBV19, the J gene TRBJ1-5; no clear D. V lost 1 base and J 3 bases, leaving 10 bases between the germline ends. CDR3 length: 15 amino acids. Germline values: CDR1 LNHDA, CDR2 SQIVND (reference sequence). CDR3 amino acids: CASSIGAALNQPQHF. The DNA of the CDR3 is TGTGCCAGTAGTATAGGGGCAGCCCTCAATCAGCCCCAGCATTTT.

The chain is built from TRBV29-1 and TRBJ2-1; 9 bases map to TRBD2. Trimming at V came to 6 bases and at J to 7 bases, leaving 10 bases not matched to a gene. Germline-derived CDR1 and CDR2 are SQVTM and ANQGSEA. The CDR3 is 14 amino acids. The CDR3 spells CSVRRSGRTNEQFF. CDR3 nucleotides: TGCAGCGTCCGCAGGAGCGGGAGGACAAATGAGCAGTTCTTC.

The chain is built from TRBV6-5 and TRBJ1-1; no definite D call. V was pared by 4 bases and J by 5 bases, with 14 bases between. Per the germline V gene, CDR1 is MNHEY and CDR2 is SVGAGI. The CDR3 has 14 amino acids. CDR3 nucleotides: TGTGCCAGCAGTTCATGGGTCCGGAGTACTGAAGCTTTCTTT. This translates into CASSSWVRSTEAFF.

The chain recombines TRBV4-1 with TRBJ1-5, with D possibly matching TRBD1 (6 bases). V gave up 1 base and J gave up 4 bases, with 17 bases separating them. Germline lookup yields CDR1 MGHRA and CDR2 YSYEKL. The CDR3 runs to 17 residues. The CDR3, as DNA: TGCGCCAGCAGCCAAGCCACCTTCAGGGGAGCGAATCAGCCCCAGCATTTT. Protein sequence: CASSQATFRGANQPQHF.

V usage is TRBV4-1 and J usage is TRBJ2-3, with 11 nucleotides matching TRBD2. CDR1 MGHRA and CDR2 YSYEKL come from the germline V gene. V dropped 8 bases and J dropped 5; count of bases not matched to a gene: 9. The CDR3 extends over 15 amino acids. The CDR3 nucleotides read TGCGCCAGCGGCAAACTAGCGGGAGCTCTAGATACGCAGTATTTT. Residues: CASGKLAGALDTQYF.

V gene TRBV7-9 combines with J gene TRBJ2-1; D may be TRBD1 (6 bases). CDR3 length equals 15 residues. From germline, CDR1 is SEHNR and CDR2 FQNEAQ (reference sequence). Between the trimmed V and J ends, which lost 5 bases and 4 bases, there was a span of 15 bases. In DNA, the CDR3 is TGTGCCAGCAGCCCTGGGGGCCCGTATTACAATGAGCAGTTCTTC. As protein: CASSPGGPYYNEQFF.

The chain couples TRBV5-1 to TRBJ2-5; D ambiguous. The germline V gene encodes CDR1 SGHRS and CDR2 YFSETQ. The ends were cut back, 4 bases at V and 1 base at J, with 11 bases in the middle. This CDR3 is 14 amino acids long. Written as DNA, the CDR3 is TGCGCCAGCAGCCTGGACGCCCGCCAAGAGACCCAGTACTTC. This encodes CASSLDARQETQYF.

In nucleotides, the CDR3 is TGCGCCAGCAGCTTGTGGGGTGTTGTGGGTTACAATGAGCAGTTCTTC. Translating it yields CASSLWGVVGYNEQFF. This chain joins TRBV5-1 and TRBJ2-1; D gene ambiguous. From germline, CDR1 is SGHRS and CDR2 YFSETQ. Trimming took 1 base from V and 4 from J, leaving 15 bases between them. CDR3 length: 16 amino acids.

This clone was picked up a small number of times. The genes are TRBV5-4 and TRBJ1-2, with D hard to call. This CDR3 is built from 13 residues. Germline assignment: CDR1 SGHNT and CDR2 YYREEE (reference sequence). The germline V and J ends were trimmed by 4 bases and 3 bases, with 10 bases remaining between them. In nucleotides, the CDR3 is TGTGCCAGCAGCCCAGCGAACGACTATGGCTACACCTTC. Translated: CASSPANDYGYTF.

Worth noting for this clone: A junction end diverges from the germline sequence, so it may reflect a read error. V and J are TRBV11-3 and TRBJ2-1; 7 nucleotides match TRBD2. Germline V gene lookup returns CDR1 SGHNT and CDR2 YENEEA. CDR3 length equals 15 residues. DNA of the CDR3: TGTGCCAGCAGCCTAGAGGCTAGCGGCTACAATGAGCAGTTCTTC. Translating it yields CASSLEASGYNEQFF. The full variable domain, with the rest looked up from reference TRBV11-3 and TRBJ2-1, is EAGVVQSPRYKIIEKKQPVAFWCNPISGHNTLYWYLQNLGQGPELLIRYENEEAVDDSQLPKDRFSAERLKGVDSTLKIQPAELGDSAVYLCASSLEASGYNEQFFGPGTRLTVL.

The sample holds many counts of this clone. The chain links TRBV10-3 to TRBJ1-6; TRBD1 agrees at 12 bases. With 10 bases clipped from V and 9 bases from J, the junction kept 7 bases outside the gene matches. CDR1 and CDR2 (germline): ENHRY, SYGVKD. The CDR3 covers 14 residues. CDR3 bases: TGTGCCACCTTACCGGGACAGGGGGCTTCACCCCTCCACTTT. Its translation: CATLPGQGASPLHF.

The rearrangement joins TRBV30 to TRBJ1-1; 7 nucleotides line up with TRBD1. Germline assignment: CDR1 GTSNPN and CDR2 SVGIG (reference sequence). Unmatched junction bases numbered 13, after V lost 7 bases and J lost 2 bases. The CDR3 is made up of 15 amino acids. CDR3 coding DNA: TGTGCCTCAGAAGAAACAGGGGTGGGAAACACTGAAGCTTTCTTT. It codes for CASEETGVGNTEAFF. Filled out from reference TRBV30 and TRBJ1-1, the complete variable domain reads SQTIHQWPATLVQPVGSPLSLECTVEGTSNPNLYWYRQAAGRGLQLLFYSVGIGQISSEVPQNLSASRPQDRQFILSSKKLLLSDSGFYLCASEETGVGNTEAFFGQGTRLTVV.

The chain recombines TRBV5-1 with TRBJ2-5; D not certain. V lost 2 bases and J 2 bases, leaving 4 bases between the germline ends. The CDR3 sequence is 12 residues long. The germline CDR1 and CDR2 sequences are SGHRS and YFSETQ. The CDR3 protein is CASSFTQETQYF. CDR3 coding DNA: TGCGCCAGCAGCTTTACTCAAGAGACCCAGTACTTC.

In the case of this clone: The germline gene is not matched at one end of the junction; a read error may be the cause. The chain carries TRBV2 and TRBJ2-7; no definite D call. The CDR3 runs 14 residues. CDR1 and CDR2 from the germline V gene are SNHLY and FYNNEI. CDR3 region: CAISENSRAYEQYF. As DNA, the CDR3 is TGTGCCATCAGTGAGAACAGCAGAGCCTACGAGCAGTACTTC.

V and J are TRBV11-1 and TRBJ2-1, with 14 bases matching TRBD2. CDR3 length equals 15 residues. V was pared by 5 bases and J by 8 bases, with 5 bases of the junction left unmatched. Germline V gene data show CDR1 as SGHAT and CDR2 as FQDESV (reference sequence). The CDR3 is CASSPGTSGGDEQFF. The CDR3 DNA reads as TGTGCCAGCAGCCCGGGGACTAGCGGGGGTGATGAGCAGTTCTTC. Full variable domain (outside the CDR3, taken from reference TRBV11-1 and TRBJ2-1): EAEVAQSPRYKITEKSQAVAFWCDPISGHATLYWYRQILGQGPELLVQFQDESVVDDSQLPKDRFSAERLKGVDSTLKIQPAELGDSAMYLCASSPGTSGGDEQFFGPGTRLTVL.

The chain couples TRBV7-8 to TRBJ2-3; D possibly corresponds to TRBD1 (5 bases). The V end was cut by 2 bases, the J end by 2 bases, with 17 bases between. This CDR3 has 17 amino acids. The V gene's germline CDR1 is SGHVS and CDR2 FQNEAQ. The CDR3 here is CASSLTRQITSTDTQYF. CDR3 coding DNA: TGTGCCAGCAGCTTAACCCGACAGATTACCTCCACAGATACGCAGTATTTT.

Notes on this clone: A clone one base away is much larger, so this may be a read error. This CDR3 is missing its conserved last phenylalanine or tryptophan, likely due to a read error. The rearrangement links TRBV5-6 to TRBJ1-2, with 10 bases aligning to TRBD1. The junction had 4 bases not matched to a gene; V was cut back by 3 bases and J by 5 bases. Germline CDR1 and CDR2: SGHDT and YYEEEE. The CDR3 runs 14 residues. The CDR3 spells CASSSGQGTYGYTL. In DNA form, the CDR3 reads TGTGCCAGCAGCTCGGGACAGGGGACATATGGCTACACCCTC.

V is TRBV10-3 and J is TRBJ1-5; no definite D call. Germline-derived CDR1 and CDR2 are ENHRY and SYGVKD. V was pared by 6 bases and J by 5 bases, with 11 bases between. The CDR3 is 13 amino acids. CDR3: CAIRPGEDQPQHF. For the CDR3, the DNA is TGTGCCATCAGGCCAGGCGAAGATCAGCCCCAGCATTTT.

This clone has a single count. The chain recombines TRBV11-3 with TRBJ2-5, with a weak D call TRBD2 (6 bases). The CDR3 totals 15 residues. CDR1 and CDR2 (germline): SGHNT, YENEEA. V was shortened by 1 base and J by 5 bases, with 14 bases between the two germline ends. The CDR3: CASSLGWGESETQYF. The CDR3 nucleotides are TGTGCCAGCAGCTTAGGTTGGGGGGAGTCGGAGACCCAGTACTTC.

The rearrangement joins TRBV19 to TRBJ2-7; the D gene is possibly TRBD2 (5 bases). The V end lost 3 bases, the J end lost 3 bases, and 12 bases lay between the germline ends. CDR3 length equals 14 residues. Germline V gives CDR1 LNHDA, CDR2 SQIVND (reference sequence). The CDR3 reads CASSIRGSLYEQYF. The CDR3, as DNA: TGTGCCAGTAGTATCCGGGGAAGCCTCTACGAGCAGTACTTC.

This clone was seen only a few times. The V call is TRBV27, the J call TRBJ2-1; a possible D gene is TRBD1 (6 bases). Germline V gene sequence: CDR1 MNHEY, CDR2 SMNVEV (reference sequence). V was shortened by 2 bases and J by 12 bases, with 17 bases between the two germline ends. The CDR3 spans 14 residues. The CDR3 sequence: CASSLDRPTLGQFF. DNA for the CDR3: TGTGCCAGCAGTTTAGACAGGCCCACATTGGGGCAGTTCTTC.

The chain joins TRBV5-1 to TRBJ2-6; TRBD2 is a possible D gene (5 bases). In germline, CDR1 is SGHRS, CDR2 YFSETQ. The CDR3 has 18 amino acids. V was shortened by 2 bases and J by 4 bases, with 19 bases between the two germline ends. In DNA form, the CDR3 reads TGCGCCAGCAGCTTCTTGAGTACAGTCCGACTAGGGGCCAACGTCCTGACTTTC. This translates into CASSFLSTVRLGANVLTF. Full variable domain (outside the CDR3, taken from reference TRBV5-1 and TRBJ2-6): KAGVTQTPRYLIKTRGQQVTLSCSPISGHRSVSWYQQTPGQGLQFLFEYFSETQRNKGNFPGRFSGRQFSNSRSEMNVSTLELGDSALYLCASSFLSTVRLGANVLTFGAGSRLTVL.

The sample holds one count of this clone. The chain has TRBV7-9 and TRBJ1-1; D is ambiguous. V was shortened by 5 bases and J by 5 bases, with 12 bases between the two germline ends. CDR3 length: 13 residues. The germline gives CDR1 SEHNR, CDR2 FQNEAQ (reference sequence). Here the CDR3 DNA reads TGTGCCAGCAGCCAGAATGCGGCGACTGAAGCTTTCTTT. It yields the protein CASSQNAATEAFF. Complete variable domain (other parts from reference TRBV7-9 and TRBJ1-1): DTGVSQNPRHKITKRGQNVTFRCDPISEHNRLYWYRQTLGQGPEFLTYFQNEAQLEKSRLLSDRFSAERPKGSFSTLEIQRTEQGDSAMYLCASSQNAATEAFFGQGTRLTVV.

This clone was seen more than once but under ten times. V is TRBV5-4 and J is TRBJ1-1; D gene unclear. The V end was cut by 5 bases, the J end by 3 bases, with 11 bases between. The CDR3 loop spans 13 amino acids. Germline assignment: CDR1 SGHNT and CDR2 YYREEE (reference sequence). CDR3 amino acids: CASSLIRDTEAFF. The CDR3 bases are TGTGCCAGCAGTCTGATCAGAGACACTGAAGCTTTCTTT.

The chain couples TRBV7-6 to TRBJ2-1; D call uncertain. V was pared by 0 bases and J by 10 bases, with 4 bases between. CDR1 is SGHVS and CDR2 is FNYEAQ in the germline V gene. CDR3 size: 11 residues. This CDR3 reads CASSLAGEQFF. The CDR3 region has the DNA TGTGCCAGCAGCTTAGCGGGAGAGCAGTTCTTC.

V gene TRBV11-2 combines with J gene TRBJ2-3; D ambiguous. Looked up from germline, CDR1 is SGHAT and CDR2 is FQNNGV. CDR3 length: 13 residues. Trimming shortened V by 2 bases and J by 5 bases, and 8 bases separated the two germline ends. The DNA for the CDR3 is TGTGCCAGCAGCTTAAGGCTCATAGATACGCAGTATTTT. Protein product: CASSLRLIDTQYF.

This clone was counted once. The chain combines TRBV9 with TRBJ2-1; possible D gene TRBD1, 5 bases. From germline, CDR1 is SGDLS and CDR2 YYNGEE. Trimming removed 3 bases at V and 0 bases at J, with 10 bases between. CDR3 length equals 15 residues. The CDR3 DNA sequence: TGTGCCAGCAGCGCCGGACAAAGCTCCTACAATGAGCAGTTCTTC. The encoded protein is CASSAGQSSYNEQFF.

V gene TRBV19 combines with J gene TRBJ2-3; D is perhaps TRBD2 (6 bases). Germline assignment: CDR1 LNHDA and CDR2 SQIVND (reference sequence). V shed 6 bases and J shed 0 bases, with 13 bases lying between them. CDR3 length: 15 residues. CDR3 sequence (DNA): TGTGCCAGTAGGGAGCGGGTCACTAGCACAGATACGCAGTATTTT. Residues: CASRERVTSTDTQYF.

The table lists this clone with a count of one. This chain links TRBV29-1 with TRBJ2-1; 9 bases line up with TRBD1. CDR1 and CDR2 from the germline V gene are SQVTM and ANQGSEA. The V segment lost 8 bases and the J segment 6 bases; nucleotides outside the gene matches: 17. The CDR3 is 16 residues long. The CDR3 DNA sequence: TGCAGCTTACTGGACAGGGGAGGCGGGAGTGGCAATGAGCAGTTCTTC. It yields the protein CSLLDRGGGSGNEQFF.

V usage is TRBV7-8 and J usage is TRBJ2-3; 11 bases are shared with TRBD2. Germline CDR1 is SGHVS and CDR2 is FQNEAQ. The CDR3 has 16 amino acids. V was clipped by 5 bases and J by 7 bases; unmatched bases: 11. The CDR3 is CASSPGLAGGRNTQYF. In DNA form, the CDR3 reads TGTGCCAGCAGCCCGGGGCTAGCGGGGGGCAGGAATACGCAGTATTTT.

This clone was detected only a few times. CDR3 sequence: CASREGQGGQPQHF. For the CDR3, the DNA is TGTGCCAGCAGGGAGGGACAGGGCGGTCAGCCCCAGCATTTT. This chain connects TRBV2 to TRBJ1-5; 9 bases align to TRBD1. The CDR3 totals 14 residues. Germline CDR1 is SNHLY and CDR2 is FYNNEI. J was trimmed by 6 bases and V by 6 bases; bases with no gene match: 6.